This T cell receptor (beta chain) comes out of a study of blood T cell repertoires in COVID-19. Method: immunoSEQ multiplex PCR; TCRdb's copy keeps in-frame clones and lacks some. The sample contains about 170,000 clones, around 90% of which appear only once. This clonotype was obtained from a woman of 80 years or more with COVID-19, enrolled during active disease. The sample was peripheral blood.

In DNA form, the CDR3 reads TGTGCCAGCGCGGGGGTTATGAACACTGAAGCTTTCTTT. It translates to CASAGVMNTEAFF. V is TRBV28 and J is TRBJ1-1, with a possible D match to TRBD1 (5 bases). This CDR3 comprises 13 residues. The germline V gene has CDR1 MDHEN and CDR2 SYDVKM. Trimming stripped 8 bases from V and 0 bases from J, with 10 bases between.